What follows describes a single TCR beta chain. Other DNA sequences in the sample encode the same CDR3. This sample stems from a study of shared clonotypes between healthy human individuals. The germline V gene encodes CDR1 SGHRS and CDR2 YFSETQ. V dropped 0 bases and J dropped 0 bases, with 10 bases sitting between them. The CDR3 length is 15 residues. Per the authors' pipeline: ImmunoSEQ output held junction-only sequences without quality scores, so filtering differed. Produced via immunoSEQ multiplex PCR; TCRdb's table is partial and in-frame only. The DNA was the basis for D and trimming; V, J and clone size are from that table. The data contain millions of clones, around nine tenths of them singletons.

The TCR sequence derives from a man between 18 and 35 years old in good health. Sequencing was performed on naive CD4+ T cells sorted from blood. The subset: CD45RA+ positively selected. V is TRBV5-1 and J is TRBJ2-7; D may be TRBD1 (5 bases). The CDR3 DNA follows: TGCGCCAGCAGCTTGGGTGACAGAGACTCCTACGAGCAGTACTTC. It is translated as CASSLGDRDSYEQYF.